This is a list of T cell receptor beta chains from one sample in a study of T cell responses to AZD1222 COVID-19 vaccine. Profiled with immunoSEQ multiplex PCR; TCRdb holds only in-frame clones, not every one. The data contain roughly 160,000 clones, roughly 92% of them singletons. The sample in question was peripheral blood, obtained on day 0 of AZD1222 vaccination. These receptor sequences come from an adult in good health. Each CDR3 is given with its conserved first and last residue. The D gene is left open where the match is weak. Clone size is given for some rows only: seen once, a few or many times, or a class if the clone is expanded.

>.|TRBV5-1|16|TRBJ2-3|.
TGCGCCAGCAGCTTGAGAACCAGCGGATCCACAGATACGCAGTATTTT
CASSLRTSGSTDTQYF
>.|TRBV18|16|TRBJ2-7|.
TGTGCCAGCTCACCACTTCTTGGGAGGTCCTCCGGCGAGCAGTACTTC
CASSPLLGRSSGEQYF
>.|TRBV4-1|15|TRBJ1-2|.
TGCGCCAGCAGCCAAGTTCTTCAGGTTCTATATGGCTACACCTTC
CASSQVLQVLYGYTF
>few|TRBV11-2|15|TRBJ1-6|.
TGTGCCAGCAGCTTAGGGGCAGGGTCTAATTCACCCCTCCACTTT
CASSLGAGSNSPLHF
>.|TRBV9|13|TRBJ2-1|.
TGTGCCAGCAGCGTTCAGGCGGGCAATGAGCAGTTCTTC
CASSVQAGNEQFF
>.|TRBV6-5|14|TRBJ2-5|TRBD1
TGTGCCAGCAGTAAAAGACAGGGACAAGAGACCCAGTACTTC
CASSKRQGQETQYF
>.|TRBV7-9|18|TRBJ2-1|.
TGTGCCAGCAGCTTATCAAGGGGGAGAGAAGGGCCGGGGAATGAGCAGTTCTTC
CASSLSRGREGPGNEQFF
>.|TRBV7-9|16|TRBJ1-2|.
TGTGCCAGCAGCCGTTCGGACGTTCCTGCTAACTATGGCTACACCTTC
CASSRSDVPANYGYTF
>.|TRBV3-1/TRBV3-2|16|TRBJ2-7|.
TGTGCCAGCAGCCGAGGCGGCCTAGCGCCTGCCTACGAGCAGTACTTC
CASSRGGLAPAYEQYF
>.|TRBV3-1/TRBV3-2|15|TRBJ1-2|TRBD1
TGTGCCAGCAGACCCAACAGGGGAATGGGCTATGGCTACACCTTC
CASRPNRGMGYGYTF
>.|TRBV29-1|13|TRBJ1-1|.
TGCAGCGTCCCCCGGGACCTTAATACTGAAGCTTTCTTT
CSVPRDLNTEAFF
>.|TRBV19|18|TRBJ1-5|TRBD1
TGTGCCAGTACCGCACAGGGGGCGCGCCCCTATAGCAATCAGCCCCAGCATTTT
CASTAQGARPYSNQPQHF
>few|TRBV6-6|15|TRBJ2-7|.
TGTGCCAGCAAGCCCCACCGGGACACGATCTACGAGCAGTACTTC
CASKPHRDTIYEQYF
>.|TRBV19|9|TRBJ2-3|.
TGTGCCAGTACGAGTACGCAGTATTTT
CASTSTQYF
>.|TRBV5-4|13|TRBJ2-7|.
TGTGCCAGTCATAGTGGGACTTCCTACGAGCAGTACTTC
CASHSGTSYEQYF
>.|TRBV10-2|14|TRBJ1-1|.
TGCGCCAGCAGCGGTTATACAGGGAACACTGAAGCTTTCTTT
CASSGYTGNTEAFF
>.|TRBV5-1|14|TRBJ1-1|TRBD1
TGCGCCAGCAGCTACGGACAGGGGCACACTGAAGCTTTCTTT
CASSYGQGHTEAFF
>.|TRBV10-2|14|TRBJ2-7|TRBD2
TGCGCCAGCAGTTGGCGGCGGGAGTCCTACGAGCAGTACTTC
CASSWRRESYEQYF
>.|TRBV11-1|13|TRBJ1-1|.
TGTGCCAGCAGCCACAACTCATTCACTGAAGCTTTCTTT
CASSHNSFTEAFF
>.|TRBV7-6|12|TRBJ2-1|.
TGTGCCAGCAGCCCCTTAATGAGGCAGCAGTTCTTC
CASSPLMRQQFF
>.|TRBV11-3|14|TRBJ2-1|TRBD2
TGTGCCAGCAGCTTAGAAGCGGGAGCGGATGAGCAGTTCTTC
CASSLEAGADEQFF
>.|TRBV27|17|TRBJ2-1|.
TGTGCCAGCAGTTCGGGCCCTAAGGGAGTGAAGTACAATGAGCAGTTCTTC
CASSSGPKGVKYNEQFF
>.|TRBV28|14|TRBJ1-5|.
TGTGCCAGCAGTTGGGCGGGCAAACATCAGCCCCAGCATTTT
CASSWAGKHQPQHF
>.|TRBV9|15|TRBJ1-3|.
TGTGCCAGCAGCGTAGACCAAGGAGGAGGAAACACCATATATTTT
CASSVDQGGGNTIYF
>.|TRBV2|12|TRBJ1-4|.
TGTGCCAGCAGTGAAATTCGGGAAAAACTGTTTTTT
CASSEIREKLFF
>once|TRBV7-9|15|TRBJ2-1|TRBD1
TGTGCCAGCAGCGAGACAGGGGGGGTCTACAATGAGCAGTTCTTC
CASSETGGVYNEQFF
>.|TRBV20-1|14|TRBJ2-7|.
TGCAGTGCTAGTCCTTACGGTATCCCCTACGAGCAGTACTTC
CSASPYGIPYEQYF
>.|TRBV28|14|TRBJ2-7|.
TGTGCCAGCAGTTTCCCAGTACCTAGCTCCGAGCAGTACTTC
CASSFPVPSSEQYF
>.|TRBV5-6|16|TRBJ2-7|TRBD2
TGTGCCAGCAGGTCACCGGGACTAGCGGACTCCTACGAGCAGTACTTC
CASRSPGLADSYEQYF
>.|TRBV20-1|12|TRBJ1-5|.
TGCAGTGCTAGTCAAGAAAATCAGCCCCAGCATTTT
CSASQENQPQHF
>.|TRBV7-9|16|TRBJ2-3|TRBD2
TGTGCCAGCAGCACCACCGGGACTAGGGTTACAGATACGCAGTATTTT
CASSTTGTRVTDTQYF
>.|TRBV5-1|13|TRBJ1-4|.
TGCGCCAGCAGGACAGGAGCAAATGAAAAACTGTTTTTT
CASRTGANEKLFF
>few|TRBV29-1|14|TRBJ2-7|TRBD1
TGCAGCGTTGTGTCGGGGCAGGGGGACTACGAGCAGTACTTC
CSVVSGQGDYEQYF
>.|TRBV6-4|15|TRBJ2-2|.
TGTGCCAGCAGTGAAACAGGGTCTTACACCGGGGAGCTGTTTTTT
CASSETGSYTGELFF
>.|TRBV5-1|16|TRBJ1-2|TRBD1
TGCGCCAGCAGCTTGGAAGTGACAGGGGGTTCCTTTGGCTACACCTTC
CASSLEVTGGSFGYTF
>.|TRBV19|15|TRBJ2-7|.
TGTGCCAGTAGTCTTTCCTCCGGGACACACTACGAGCAGTACTTC
CASSLSSGTHYEQYF
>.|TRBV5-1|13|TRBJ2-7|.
TGCGCCAGCAGCCTGACTAGGTCTAGTGAGCAGTACTTC
CASSLTRSSEQYF
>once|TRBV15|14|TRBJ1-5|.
TGTGCCACCAGCAGCGACAGATCTAATCAGCCCCAGCATTTT
CATSSDRSNQPQHF
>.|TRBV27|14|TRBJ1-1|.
TGTGCCAGCAGCCATCGCGCCAGGGACGGTGAAGCTTTCTTT
CASSHRARDGEAFF